Given below is one T cell receptor (beta chain) in context. This sample was included in a study of blood T cell repertoires in COVID-19. Study at large: The origin of the acute and convalescent COVID-19 samples was the United States, Italy and Spain. T cells, B-cell-depleted T cells, or PBMCs provided the cDNA or gDNA that served as material.

This CDR3 spans 13 amino acids. In germline, CDR1 is GTSNPN, CDR2 SVGIG (reference sequence). Trimming pared 0 bases from V and 9 bases from J, leaving 12 bases between. In the study's own analysis: Amplified reference gene primers provided the basis for estimating nucleated cell counts. Generated by immunoSEQ multiplex PCR, the TCRdb table keeps only in-frame clones and is missing some. V, J and clone size were drawn from that table, and D and trimming were deduced from the DNA. The table includes over 95,000 clones, 84% detected once. The sample was peripheral blood. J is TRBJ2-4 and V is TRBV30, with D unresolved. This TCR was sampled from a middle-aged woman with acute or convalescent COVID-19. CDR3 DNA: TGTGCCTGGAGTGTGCCCCCCGGAGTCATTCAGTACTTC. This codes for CAWSVPPGVIQYF. The whole variable domain, remainder taken from reference TRBV30 and TRBJ2-4, is SQTIHQWPATLVQPVGSPLSLECTVEGTSNPNLYWYRQAAGRGLQLLFYSVGIGQISSEVPQNLSASRPQDRQFILSSKKLLLSDSGFYLCAWSVPPGVIQYFGAGTRLSVL.